What follows are 21 T cell receptor beta chains derived from one specimen sequenced in a study of T cell repertoires in cytomegalovirus infection. One entry per CDR3 protein results from TCRdb running MiXCR on the reads. The sample consists of a few hundred thousand distinct CDR3 sequences, about 40% of them appearing once. These receptors' antigens are unknown. This material consisted of cultured PBMCs, taken from culture after CMV antigen stimulation. Receptors were obtained from a human donor in good health (CMV status not recorded). Some clones in this sample may be carry-over from other donors' samples.

This clonotype was seen repeatedly, ten times or more. This rearrangement joins TRBV7-2 to TRBJ2-3; D is undetermined. The CDR3 runs to 12 residues. Trimming took off 2 bases at V and 6 bases at J, with 6 bases between the two ends. The germline V gene encodes CDR1 SGHTA and CDR2 FQGNSA. This CDR3 is CASSLPSDTQYF. The CDR3, as DNA: TGTGCCAGCAGCTTACCGTCGGATACGCAGTATTTT.

This chain joins TRBV4-1 and TRBJ2-7; perhaps TRBD1 as D (5 bases). This CDR3 comprises 16 residues. V was shortened by 1 base and J by 3 bases, with 16 bases between the two germline ends. Germline lookup yields CDR1 MGHRA and CDR2 YSYEKL. The CDR3, as DNA: TGCGCCAGCAGCCAAGCTTCAAGACAGCCGATCTACGAGCAGTACTTC. This translates into CASSQASRQPIYEQYF.

This clonotype came up a few times. The gene calls are TRBV7-9 and TRBJ1-1, with D unclear. The CDR3 loop spans 12 amino acids. Trimming pared 5 bases from V and 1 base from J, leaving 5 bases between. Germline V gene data show CDR1 as SEHNR and CDR2 as FQNEAQ (reference sequence). The CDR3 nucleotides read TGTGCCAGCAGCCACCGGAACACTGAAGCTTTCTTT. Translation: CASSHRNTEAFF.

The chain joins TRBV2 to TRBJ2-7; TRBD2 matches at 8 bases. Germline values: CDR1 SNHLY, CDR2 FYNNEI. The CDR3 extends over 14 amino acids. J was trimmed by 6 bases and V by 8 bases; bases with no gene match: 12. The CDR3 region is CASVREREISEQYF. CDR3 sequence (DNA): TGTGCCAGCGTGAGGGAGCGGGAGATTTCCGAGCAGTACTTC.

This clonotype has a count of ten or more. The rearrangement uses TRBV7-2 and TRBJ1-4, with a weak D call TRBD1 (6 bases). In germline, CDR1 is SGHTA, CDR2 FQGNSA. Trimming took 5 bases from V and 5 from J, leaving 15 bases between them. The CDR3 is 15 residues long. The DNA of the CDR3 is TGTGCCAGCAGCCCTCGACAGGCCCTCAATGAAAAACTGTTTTTT. Translated: CASSPRQALNEKLFF.

The chain joins TRBV6-6 to TRBJ1-3; 7 nucleotides align to TRBD1. J was trimmed by 9 bases and V by 0 bases; bases with no gene match: 11. Germline V gene data show CDR1 as MNHNY and CDR2 as SVGAGI (reference sequence). The CDR3 is made up of 16 amino acids. The CDR3 coding sequence is TGTGCCAGCAGTTACTCGTCCGCGACAGGGTTTGGCACCATATATTTT. Translated: CASSYSSATGFGTIYF.

The chain carries TRBV28 and TRBJ2-2; TRBD2 might be the D (6 bases). CDR1 MDHEN and CDR2 SYDVKM come from the germline V gene. The V end lost 4 bases, the J end lost 6 bases, and 15 bases lay between the germline ends. The CDR3 extends over 15 amino acids. This CDR3 reads CASSYAREESGELFF. In DNA form, the CDR3 reads TGTGCCAGCAGTTACGCCAGGGAGGAGTCCGGGGAGCTGTTTTTT.

To note about this clonotype: A much larger clone differs from this one at a single base, so this may be a read error. This chain connects TRBV7-9 to TRBJ2-1; no firm D call. This CDR3 has 12 residues. Germline V gene lookup returns CDR1 SEHNR and CDR2 FQNEAQ (reference sequence). V dropped 8 bases and J dropped 5 bases, with 10 bases sitting between them. The CDR3 DNA sequence: TGTGCCAGCCGCAGATTTGACAATGAGCAGTTCTTC. Translated, it gives CASRRFDNEQFF.

V is TRBV2 and J is TRBJ2-1; D is unresolved. CDR3 length: 13 amino acids. Between the trimmed V and J ends, which lost 11 bases and 2 bases, there was a span of 13 bases. Germline values: CDR1 SNHLY, CDR2 FYNNEI. The CDR3 sequence: CADGLTPYNEQFF. The CDR3 region has the DNA TGTGCCGACGGCCTTACGCCCTACAATGAGCAGTTCTTC.

This CDR3 reads CASSLSGGRTGELFF. CDR3 DNA: TGTGCCAGCAGTTTAAGCGGGGGGCGAACCGGGGAGCTGTTTTTT. The chain links TRBV12-3 or TRBV12-4 to TRBJ2-2; 9 nucleotides agree with TRBD2. V lost 2 bases, J lost 5 bases, and 3 bases stayed unmatched. CDR3 size: 15 residues.

The chain links TRBV2 to TRBJ1-1, with TRBD1 as a possible D gene (6 bases). The CDR3 spans 13 residues. Per germline, CDR1 SNHLY and CDR2 FYNNEI. V dropped 2 bases and J dropped 8 bases, with 12 bases sitting between them. This CDR3 reads CASSERGAAEAFF. The CDR3 coding sequence is TGTGCCAGCAGTGAAAGGGGGGCCGCCGAAGCTTTCTTT.

The sample holds a few counts of this clonotype. This chain uses TRBV11-2 with TRBJ2-7; possibly TRBD2 for D (6 bases). V was cut by 5 bases and J by 5 bases, with 16 bases left in between. Per the germline V gene, CDR1 is SGHAT and CDR2 is FQNNGV. The CDR3 sequence is 14 residues long. This CDR3 reads CASSLMAGRHEQYF. For the CDR3, the DNA is TGTGCCAGCAGCCTAATGGCAGGGAGGCACGAGCAGTACTTC.

This clonotype has only a few counts. The rearrangement joins TRBV20-1 to TRBJ2-1; D perhaps matches TRBD2 (6 bases). V lost 3 bases, J lost 0 bases, and 12 bases lay in between. Per the germline V gene, CDR1 is DFQATT and CDR2 is SNEGSKA (reference sequence). This CDR3 contains 15 residues. The CDR3 loop is CSARRGPPSYNEQFF. The CDR3 DNA is TGCAGTGCTAGGCGGGGACCCCCCTCCTACAATGAGCAGTTCTTC.

The rearrangement uses TRBV7-9 and TRBJ2-7; the match to TRBD2 covers 8 bases. This CDR3 contains 14 residues. V gave up 3 bases and J gave up 7 bases; unmatched junction bases: 8. Germline lookup yields CDR1 SEHNR and CDR2 FQNEAQ (reference sequence). The CDR3 nucleotides are TGTGCCAGCAGCTTCATCAACGGGGGGGAAGAGCAGTACTTC. Translated, it gives CASSFINGGEEQYF.

This clonotype was recorded at least ten times. This chain uses TRBV19 with TRBJ2-1; no clear D gene. V was clipped by 4 bases and J by 8 bases, with 12 bases between them. The CDR3 length is 13 residues. CDR1 and CDR2 from the germline V gene are LNHDA and SQIVND (reference sequence). As DNA, the CDR3 is TGTGCCAGTAGTAGGCTAGAGGACGATGAGCAGTTCTTC. Translation: CASSRLEDDEQFF.

The chain carries TRBV29-1 and TRBJ2-2; D may be TRBD1 or TRBD2 (5 bases each). Germline-derived CDR1 and CDR2 are SQVTM and ANQGSEA. The CDR3 runs 13 residues. V gave up 0 bases and J gave up 4 bases, with 6 bases separating them. In nucleotides, the CDR3 is TGCAGCGTTGAAGATGGGGGCACCGGGGAGCTGTTTTTT. It specifies CSVEDGGTGELFF.

The chain links TRBV11-2 to TRBJ2-1; 9 bases match TRBD2. The CDR3 is made up of 14 amino acids. Germline V gives CDR1 SGHAT, CDR2 FQNNGV. After removal of 0 bases from V and 13 bases from J, the junction contained 7 bases not matched to a gene. In nucleotides, the CDR3 is TGTGCCAGCAGCTTAGAAATTAGCGGGGGCCTCCAGTTCTTC. It codes for CASSLEISGGLQFF.

This clonotype was counted only a few times. The chain is built from TRBV5-6 and TRBJ2-7, with D hard to call. CDR3 size: 13 residues. Germline-derived CDR1 and CDR2 are SGHDT and YYEEEE. Trimming pared 1 base from V and 3 bases from J, leaving 8 bases between. In nucleotides, the CDR3 is TGTGCCAGCAGCTTGATCTTCGTCTACGAGCAGTACTTC. Protein: CASSLIFVYEQYF.

V and J are TRBV7-7 and TRBJ1-4; the match to TRBD1 covers 10 bases. This CDR3 has 15 amino acids. The germline gives CDR1 SSHAT, CDR2 FNYEAQ (reference sequence). J was trimmed by 8 bases and V by 5 bases; bases with no gene match: 8. The CDR3 reads CASSPRGDRGEKLFF. The CDR3 coding sequence is TGTGCCAGCAGCCCCAGGGGGGACAGGGGCGAAAAACTGTTTTTT.

J is TRBJ2-7 and V is TRBV6-5, with D possibly TRBD1 on 6 matching bases. From germline, CDR1 is MNHEY and CDR2 SVGAGI. The CDR3 is made up of 14 amino acids. Trimming removed 7 bases at V and 5 bases at J, with 18 bases between. CDR3: CASTRPQGMHEQYF. Written as DNA, the CDR3 is TGTGCCAGCACCCGGCCGCAGGGGATGCACGAGCAGTACTTC.

This clonotype was seen many times. V and J are TRBV7-8 and TRBJ1-4; 9 nucleotides match TRBD1. Unmatched junction bases numbered 16, after V lost 5 bases and J lost 15 bases. This CDR3 has 15 residues. CDR1 and CDR2 from the germline V gene are SGHVS and FQNEAQ. CDR3 sequence (DNA): TGTGCCAGCAGCCCCCGACGGGACAGGGAAACCCCATTGTTTTTT. This sequence encodes CASSPRRDRETPLFF.